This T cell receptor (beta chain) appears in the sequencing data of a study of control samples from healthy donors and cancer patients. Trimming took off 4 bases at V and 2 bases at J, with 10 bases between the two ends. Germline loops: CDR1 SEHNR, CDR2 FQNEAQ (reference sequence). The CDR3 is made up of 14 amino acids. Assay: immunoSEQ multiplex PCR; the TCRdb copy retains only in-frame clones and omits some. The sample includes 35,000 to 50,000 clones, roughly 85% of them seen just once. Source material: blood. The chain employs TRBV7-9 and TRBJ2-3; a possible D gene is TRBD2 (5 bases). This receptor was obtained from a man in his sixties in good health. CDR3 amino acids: CASSYGEFTDTQYF. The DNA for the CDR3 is TGTGCCAGCAGCTACGGGGAATTCACAGATACGCAGTATTTT. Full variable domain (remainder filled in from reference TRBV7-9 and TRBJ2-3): DTGVSQNPRHKITKRGQNVTFRCDPISEHNRLYWYRQTLGQGPEFLTYFQNEAQLEKSRLLSDRFSAERPKGSFSTLEIQRTEQGDSAMYLCASSYGEFTDTQYFGPGTRLTVL.